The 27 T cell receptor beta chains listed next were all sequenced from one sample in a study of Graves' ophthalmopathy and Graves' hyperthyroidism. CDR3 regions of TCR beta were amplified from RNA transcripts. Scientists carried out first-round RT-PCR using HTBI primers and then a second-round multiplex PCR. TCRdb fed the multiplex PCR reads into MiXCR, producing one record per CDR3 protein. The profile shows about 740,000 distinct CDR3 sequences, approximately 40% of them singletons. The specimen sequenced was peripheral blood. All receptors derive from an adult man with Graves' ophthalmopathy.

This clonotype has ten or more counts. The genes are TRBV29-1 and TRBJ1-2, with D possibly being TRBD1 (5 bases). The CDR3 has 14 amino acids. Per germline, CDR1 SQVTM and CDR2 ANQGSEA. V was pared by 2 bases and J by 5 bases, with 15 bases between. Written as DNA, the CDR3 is TGCAGCGTTGAACCAACGGGGCCCAGGTATGGCTACACCTTC. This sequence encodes CSVEPTGPRYGYTF.

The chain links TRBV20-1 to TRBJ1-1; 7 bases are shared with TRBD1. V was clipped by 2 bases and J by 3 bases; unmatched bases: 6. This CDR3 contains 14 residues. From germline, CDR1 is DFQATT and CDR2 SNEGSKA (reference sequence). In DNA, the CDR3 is TGCAGTGCTAGAAAGACAGGGAGGGACACTGAAGCTTTCTTT. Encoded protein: CSARKTGRDTEAFF.

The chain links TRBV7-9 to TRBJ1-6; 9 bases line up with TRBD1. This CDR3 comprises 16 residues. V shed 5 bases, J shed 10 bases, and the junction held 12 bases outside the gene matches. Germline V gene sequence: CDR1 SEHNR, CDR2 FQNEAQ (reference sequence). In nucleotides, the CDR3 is TGTGCCAGCAGCCCCTCGGGGACAGGGAACGACTCACCCCTCCACTTT. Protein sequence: CASSPSGTGNDSPLHF.

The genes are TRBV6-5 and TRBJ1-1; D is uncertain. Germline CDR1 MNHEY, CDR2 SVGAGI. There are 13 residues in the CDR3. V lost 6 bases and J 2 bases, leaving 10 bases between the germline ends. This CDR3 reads CASRDLKNTEAFF. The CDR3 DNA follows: TGTGCCAGCAGAGACCTAAAAAACACTGAAGCTTTCTTT.

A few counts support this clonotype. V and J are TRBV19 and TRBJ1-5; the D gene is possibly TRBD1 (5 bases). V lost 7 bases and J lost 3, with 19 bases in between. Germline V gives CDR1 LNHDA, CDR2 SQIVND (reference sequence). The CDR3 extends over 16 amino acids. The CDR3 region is CASTRMLGENNQPQHF. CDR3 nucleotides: TGTGCCAGTACCAGGATGTTAGGGGAAAACAATCAGCCCCAGCATTTT.

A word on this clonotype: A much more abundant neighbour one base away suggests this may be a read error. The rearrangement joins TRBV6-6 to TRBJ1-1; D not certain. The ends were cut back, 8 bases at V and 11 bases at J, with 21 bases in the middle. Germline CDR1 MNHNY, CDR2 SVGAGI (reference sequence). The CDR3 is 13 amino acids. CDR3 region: CASGFVVGGGAFF. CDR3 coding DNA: TGTGCCAGCGGTTTCGTTGTAGGAGGTGGTGCTTTCTTT.

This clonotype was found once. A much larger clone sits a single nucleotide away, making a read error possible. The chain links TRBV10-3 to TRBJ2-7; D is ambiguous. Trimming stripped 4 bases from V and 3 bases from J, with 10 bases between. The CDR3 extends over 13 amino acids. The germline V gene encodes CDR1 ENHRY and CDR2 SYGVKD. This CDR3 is CAISAATGYEQYF. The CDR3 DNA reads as TGTGCCATCAGTGCAGCGACTGGCTACGAGCAGTACTTC.

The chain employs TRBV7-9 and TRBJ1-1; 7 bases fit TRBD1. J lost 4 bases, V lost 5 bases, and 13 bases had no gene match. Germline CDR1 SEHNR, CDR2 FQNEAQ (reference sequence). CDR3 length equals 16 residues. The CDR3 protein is CASSLAGGFLGTEAFF. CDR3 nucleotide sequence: TGTGCCAGCAGCCTTGCAGGGGGGTTTCTCGGCACTGAAGCTTTCTTT.

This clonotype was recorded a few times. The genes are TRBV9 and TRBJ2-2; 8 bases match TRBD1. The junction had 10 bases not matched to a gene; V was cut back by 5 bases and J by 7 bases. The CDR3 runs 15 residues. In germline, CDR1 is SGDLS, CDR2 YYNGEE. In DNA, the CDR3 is TGTGCCAGCAGAGACGGGACAGGTGATGACGGGGAGCTGTTTTTT. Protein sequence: CASRDGTGDDGELFF.

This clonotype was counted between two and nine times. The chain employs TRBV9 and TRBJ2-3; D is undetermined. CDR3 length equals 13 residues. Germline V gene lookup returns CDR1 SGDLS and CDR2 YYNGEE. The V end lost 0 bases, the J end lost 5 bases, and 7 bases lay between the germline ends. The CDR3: CASSVGPGDTQYF. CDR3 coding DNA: TGTGCCAGCAGCGTAGGGCCGGGAGATACGCAGTATTTT.

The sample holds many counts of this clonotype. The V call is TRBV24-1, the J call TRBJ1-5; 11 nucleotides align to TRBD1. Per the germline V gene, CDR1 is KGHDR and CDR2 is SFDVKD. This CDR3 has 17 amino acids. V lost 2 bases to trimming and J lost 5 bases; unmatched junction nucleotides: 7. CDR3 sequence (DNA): TGTGCCACCAGTGATTCTACTAGGACAGGGGGCGATCAGCCCCAGCATTTT. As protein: CATSDSTRTGGDQPQHF.

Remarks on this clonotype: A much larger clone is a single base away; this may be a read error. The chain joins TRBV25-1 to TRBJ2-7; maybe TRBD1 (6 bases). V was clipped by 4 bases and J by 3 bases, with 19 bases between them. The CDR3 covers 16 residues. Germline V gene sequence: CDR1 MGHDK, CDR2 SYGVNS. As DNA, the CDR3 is TGTGCCAGCAGTGGTGGTCTTGGCAGGGGATTCTACGAGCAGTACTTC. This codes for CASSGGLGRGFYEQYF.

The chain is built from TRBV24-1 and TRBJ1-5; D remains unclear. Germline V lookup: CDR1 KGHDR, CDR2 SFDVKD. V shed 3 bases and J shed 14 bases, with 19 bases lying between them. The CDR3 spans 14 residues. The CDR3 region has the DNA TGTGCCACCAGTGATAGGACTAGCGGTACCTACGAGCATTTT. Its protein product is CATSDRTSGTYEHF.

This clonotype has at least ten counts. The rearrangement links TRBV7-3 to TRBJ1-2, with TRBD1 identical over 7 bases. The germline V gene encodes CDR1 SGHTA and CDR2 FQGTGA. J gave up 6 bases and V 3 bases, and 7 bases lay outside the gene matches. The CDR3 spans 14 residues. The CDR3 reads CASSFSRDSHGYTF. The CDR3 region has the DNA TGTGCCAGCAGCTTCAGCCGGGACAGCCATGGCTACACCTTC.

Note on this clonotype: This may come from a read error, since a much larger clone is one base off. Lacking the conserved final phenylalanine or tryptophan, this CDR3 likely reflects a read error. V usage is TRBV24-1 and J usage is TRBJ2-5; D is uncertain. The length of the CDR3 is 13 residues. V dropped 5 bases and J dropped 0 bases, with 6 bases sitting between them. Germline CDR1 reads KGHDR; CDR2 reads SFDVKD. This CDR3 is CATSGMDQETQYL. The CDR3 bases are TGTGCCACCAGTGGAATGGACCAAGAGACCCAGTACCTC.

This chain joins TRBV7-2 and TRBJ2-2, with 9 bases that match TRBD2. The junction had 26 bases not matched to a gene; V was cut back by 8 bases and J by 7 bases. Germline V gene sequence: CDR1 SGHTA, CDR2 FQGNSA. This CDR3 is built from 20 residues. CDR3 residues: CASSKTGGARGTSLYGELFF. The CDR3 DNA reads TGTGCCAGCTCCAAGACGGGGGGTGCTCGGGGGACTAGCTTATACGGGGAGCTGTTTTTT.

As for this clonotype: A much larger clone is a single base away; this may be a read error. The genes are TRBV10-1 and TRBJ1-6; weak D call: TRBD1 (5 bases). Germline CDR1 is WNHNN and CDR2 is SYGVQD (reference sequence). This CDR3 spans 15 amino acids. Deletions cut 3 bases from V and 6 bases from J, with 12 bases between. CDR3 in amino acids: CASSESRAGNSPLHF. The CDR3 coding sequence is TGCGCCAGCAGTGAATCCAGGGCGGGTAATTCACCCCTCCACTTT.

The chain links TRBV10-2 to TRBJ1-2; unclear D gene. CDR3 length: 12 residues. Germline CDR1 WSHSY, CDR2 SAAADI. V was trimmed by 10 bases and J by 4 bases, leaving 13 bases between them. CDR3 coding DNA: TGCGCCACCCAAAAGGGCAGCTATGGCTACACCTTC. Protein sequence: CATQKGSYGYTF.

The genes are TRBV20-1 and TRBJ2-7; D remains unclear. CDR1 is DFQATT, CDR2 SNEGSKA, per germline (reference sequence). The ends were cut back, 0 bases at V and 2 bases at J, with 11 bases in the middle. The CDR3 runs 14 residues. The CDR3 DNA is TGCAGTGCTAGAGATCGCCAGTTTACCTACGAGCAGTACTTC. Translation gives CSARDRQFTYEQYF.

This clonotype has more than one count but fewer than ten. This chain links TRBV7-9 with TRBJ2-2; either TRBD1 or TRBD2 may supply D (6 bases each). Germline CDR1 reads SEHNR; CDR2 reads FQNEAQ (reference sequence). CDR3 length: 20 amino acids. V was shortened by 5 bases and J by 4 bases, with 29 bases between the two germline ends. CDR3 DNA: TGTGCCAGCAGCCAAGATAAAACCGGAGGGGGGACCTGGAGCACCGGGGAGCTGTTTTTT. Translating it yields CASSQDKTGGGTWSTGELFF.

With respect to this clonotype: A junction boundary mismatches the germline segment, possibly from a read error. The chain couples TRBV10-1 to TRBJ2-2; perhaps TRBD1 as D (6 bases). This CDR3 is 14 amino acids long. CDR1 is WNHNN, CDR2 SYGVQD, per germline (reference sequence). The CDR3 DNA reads TGCGCCAGCAGTGAGGTCGGGGACATCGAGGAGCCGTTTTTC. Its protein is CASSEVGDIEEPFF.

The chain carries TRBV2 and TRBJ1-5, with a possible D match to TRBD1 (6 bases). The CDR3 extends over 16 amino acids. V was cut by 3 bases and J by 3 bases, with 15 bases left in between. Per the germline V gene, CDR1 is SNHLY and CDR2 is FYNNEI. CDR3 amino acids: CASSEVRGGTNQPQHF. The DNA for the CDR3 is TGTGCCAGCAGTGAGGTCAGGGGAGGGACCAATCAGCCCCAGCATTTT.

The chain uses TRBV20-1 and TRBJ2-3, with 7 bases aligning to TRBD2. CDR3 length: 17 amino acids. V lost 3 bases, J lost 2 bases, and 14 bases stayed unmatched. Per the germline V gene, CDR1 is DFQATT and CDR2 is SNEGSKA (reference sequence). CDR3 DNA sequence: TGCAGTGCTAGTCGGGTAGCGGGCGACGTGTTCACAGATACGCAGTATTTT. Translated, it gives CSASRVAGDVFTDTQYF.

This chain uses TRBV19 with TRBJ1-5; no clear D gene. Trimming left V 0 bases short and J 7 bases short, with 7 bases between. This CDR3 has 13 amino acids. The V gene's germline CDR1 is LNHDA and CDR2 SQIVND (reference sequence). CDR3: CASSIDRSQPQHF. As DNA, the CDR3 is TGTGCCAGTAGTATAGACAGGTCCCAGCCCCAGCATTTT.

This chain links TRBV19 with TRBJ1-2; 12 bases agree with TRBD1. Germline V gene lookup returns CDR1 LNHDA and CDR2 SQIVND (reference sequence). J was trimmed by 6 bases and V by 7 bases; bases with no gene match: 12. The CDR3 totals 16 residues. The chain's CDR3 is CASTEAPGTGGDGYTF. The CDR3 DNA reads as TGTGCCAGTACTGAGGCCCCCGGGACAGGGGGCGATGGCTACACCTTC.

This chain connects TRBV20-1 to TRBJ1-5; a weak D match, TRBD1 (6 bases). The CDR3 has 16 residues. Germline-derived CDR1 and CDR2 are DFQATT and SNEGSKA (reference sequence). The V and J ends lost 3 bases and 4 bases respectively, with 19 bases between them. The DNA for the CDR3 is TGCAGTGCTAGCGACTTTGAGACAGGTGGAAATCAGCCCCAGCATTTT. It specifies CSASDFETGGNQPQHF.

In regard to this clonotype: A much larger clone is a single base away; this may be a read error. CDR3 sequence reads: CASSGTGSQPRHF. The CDR3 nucleotides read TGCGCCAGCAGTGGGACAGGGAGTCAGCCCCGGCATTTT. The J gene is TRBJ1-5, the V gene TRBV10-2; 8 bases map to TRBD1. Germline values: CDR1 WSHSY, CDR2 SAAADI. This CDR3 spans 13 amino acids.